Following are 13 T cell receptor beta chains from one sample sequenced in a study of CD8+CD57+ T cells in acquired aplastic anemia. Genomic DNA, the template, was used for profiling of the TCR beta VDJ and CDR3. TCRdb re-called the reads through MiXCR, storing one row per CDR3 protein. The sample gives about half a million distinct CDR3 sequences, roughly 34% of which show up once; roughly 0.8% is in the top ten. Patients included in sequencing had previously demonstrated CD8+CD57+ cell expansion by flow cytometry. The specimen sequenced was sorted CD4+, CD8+, or CD8+CD57+ T cells (not recorded which) from PBMCs. Receptor source: a human donor with aplastic anemia.

The table lists this clonotype with a few counts. The chain employs TRBV5-4 and TRBJ1-3, with unresolved D. Germline CDR1 reads SGHNT; CDR2 reads YYREEE (reference sequence). CDR3 length: 12 amino acids. With 8 bases removed from V and 5 bases from J, the gap between germline ends came to 11 bases. CDR3 residues: CARAGRRNTIYF. The CDR3 nucleotides read TGTGCCAGAGCGGGTCGCCGAAACACCATATATTTT.

With regard to this clonotype: Its ends do not fully match the called genes, so a read error is possible. The rearrangement links TRBV12-3 or TRBV12-4 to TRBJ2-4; D possibly corresponds to TRBD1 (6 bases). The CDR3 runs 10 residues. The CDR3 DNA sequence: TGTGCCAGCAGTGGGGACATTCGGTACTTC. This sequence encodes CASSGDIRYF.

This clonotype appeared many times. This rearrangement joins TRBV2 to TRBJ2-7; possible D gene TRBD2, 5 bases. Trimming took 1 base from V and 10 from J, leaving 11 bases between them. This CDR3 has 12 residues. Germline assignment: CDR1 SNHLY and CDR2 FYNNEI. The CDR3 loop reads CASSEDLLAQYF. The CDR3 DNA reads TGTGCCAGCAGTGAAGATCTGCTAGCACAGTACTTC.

This clonotype was seen more than once but under ten times. V and J are TRBV2 and TRBJ2-5; 9 nucleotides agree with TRBD1. Germline-derived CDR1 and CDR2 are SNHLY and FYNNEI. With V trimmed by 6 bases and J by 7 bases, 6 bases remained unmatched. The length of the CDR3 is 13 residues. The CDR3 nucleotides read TGTGCCAGCAGCCACAGGGGGCGAGGGACCCAGTACTTC. Translation: CASSHRGRGTQYF.

There are many counts of this clonotype. The V and J genes are TRBV2 and TRBJ2-7, with D perhaps matching TRBD2 (6 bases). V shed 3 bases and J shed 6 bases, with 21 bases lying between them. The CDR3 runs 16 residues. Germline loops: CDR1 SNHLY, CDR2 FYNNEI. CDR3 residues: CASSESSPGSISEQYF. The CDR3 DNA reads as TGTGCCAGCAGTGAGAGTAGCCCCGGGAGTATTTCCGAGCAGTACTTC.

This clonotype was counted many times. The V call is TRBV29-1, the J call TRBJ1-1; no reliable D call. This CDR3 comprises 12 residues. Germline V CDR1 and CDR2: SQVTM, ANQGSEA. Trimming pared 7 bases from V and 2 bases from J, leaving 11 bases between. The CDR3: CSAATRNTEAFF. CDR3 DNA: TGCAGCGCTGCTACCAGAAACACTGAAGCTTTCTTT.

The V and J genes are TRBV7-2 and TRBJ2-7, with D unresolved. Germline assignment: CDR1 SGHTA and CDR2 FQGNSA. V was clipped by 1 base and J by 0 bases, with 19 bases between them. The CDR3 covers 18 residues. CDR3 sequence: CASSLVLGGKGISYEQYF. CDR3 in DNA: TGTGCCAGCAGCTTAGTGCTAGGTGGAAAAGGAATCTCCTACGAGCAGTACTTC.

In this sample, this clonotype turned up many times. This chain links TRBV7-9 with TRBJ1-6, with D possibly TRBD1 on 5 matching bases. Germline V gene lookup returns CDR1 SEHNR and CDR2 FQNEAQ (reference sequence). Trimming pared 3 bases from V and 8 bases from J, leaving 11 bases between. CDR3 length: 14 amino acids. CDR3 nucleotide sequence: TGTGCCAGCAGCTTCGGCGGGGCGCATTCACCCCTCCACTTT. It encodes CASSFGGAHSPLHF.

This clonotype was observed at least ten times. The chain carries TRBV24-1 and TRBJ2-2; no reliable D call. Per germline, CDR1 KGHDR and CDR2 SFDVKD. The CDR3 consists of 15 residues. V was shortened by 0 bases and J by 0 bases, with 4 bases between the two germline ends. In DNA, the CDR3 is TGTGCCACCAGTGATTTGACACCGAACACCGGGGAGCTGTTTTTT. Its translation is CATSDLTPNTGELFF.

The chain joins TRBV18 to TRBJ2-7; D is possibly TRBD1 or TRBD2 (5 bases each). The CDR3 spans 16 residues. The V gene's germline CDR1 is KGHSH and CDR2 LQKENI. The V end lost 5 bases, the J end lost 2 bases, and 19 bases lay between the germline ends. The CDR3 loop reads CASSNARGPDPYEQYF. CDR3 coding DNA: TGTGCCAGCTCAAACGCACGGGGCCCGGACCCCTACGAGCAGTACTTC.

This clonotype has a count of ten or more. This chain uses TRBV2 with TRBJ2-2, with TRBD1 identical over 9 bases. With 6 bases clipped from V and 1 base from J, the junction kept 3 bases outside the gene matches. Germline values: CDR1 SNHLY, CDR2 FYNNEI. The CDR3 length is 15 residues. The CDR3 nucleotides are TGTGCCAGCAGATTGGACAGGGGGAACACCGGGGAGCTGTTTTTT. This gives the protein CASRLDRGNTGELFF.

This clonotype was counted many times. The chain has TRBV15 and TRBJ2-7; 10 bases align to TRBD1. From germline, CDR1 is LNHNV and CDR2 YYDKDF (reference sequence). J lost 4 bases, V lost 0 bases, and 3 bases had no gene match. The CDR3 extends over 15 amino acids. CDR3 residues: CATSRDRTGGYEQYF. The CDR3 DNA is TGTGCCACCAGCAGAGATAGGACAGGGGGGTACGAGCAGTACTTC.

The genes are TRBV2 and TRBJ2-7, with 12 bases fitting TRBD1. Trimming took 6 bases from V and 5 from J; bases not matched to a gene: 2. Germline V lookup: CDR1 SNHLY, CDR2 FYNNEI. CDR3 size: 13 residues. The CDR3 nucleotides are TGTGCCAGCAGGGGGACAGGGGGCGACGAGCAGTACTTC. This translates into CASRGTGGDEQYF.